Below are 24 T cell receptor gamma chains sequenced from a single sample in a study of intestinal T cells in coeliac disease. Roughly 10 formalin-fixed paraffin-embedded scrolls, each 5 µm thick, supplied each case's genomic DNA. Using roughly 0.2 ug of biopsy DNA, TRG was amplified with LymphoTrack primers. TCRdb made new clone calls on the multiplex PCR reads using CATT. This table has almost 600 gamma-chain clones, about 53% appearing once. The source material was a duodenal biopsy. All receptors derive from a human donor with celiac disease.

In this sample, this clone is hyperexpanded. This chain connects TRGV4 to TRGJ1 or TRGJ2. V was clipped by 3 bases and J by 11 bases; unmatched bases: 7. The CDR3 is made up of 11 amino acids. CDR1 and CDR2 (germline): EGSTGY, YDSYTSSV. This CDR3 reads CATWDLVEKLF. CDR3 nucleotide sequence: TGTGCCACCTGGGATTTAGTGGAGAAACTCTTT.

This chain uses TRGV9 with TRGJ1 or TRGJ2. The CDR3 runs 13 residues. The germline CDR1 and CDR2 sequences are GITISATS and ISYDGTV (reference sequence). CDR3 in amino acids: CACGRCFCYKKLF. The CDR3 DNA follows: TGTGCTTGTGGGAGGTGCTTTTGTTATAAGAAACTCTTT.

This rearrangement joins TRGV2 to TRGJ1 or TRGJ2. Germline loops: CDR1 EGSNGY, CDR2 YDSYNSKV. The V segment lost 3 bases and the J segment 9 bases; nucleotides outside the gene matches: 8. This CDR3 is built from 12 residues. The CDR3 DNA is TGTGCCACCTGGGACAGTCTTAGTAAGAAACTCTTT. Its protein product is CATWDSLSKKLF.

By sample fraction, this clone is large (0.1 to 1%). In the same sample, other DNA sequences code for this CDR3. This chain connects TRGV8 to TRGJP1. This CDR3 region has 16 residues. After removal of 6 bases from V and 11 bases from J, the junction contained 21 bases not matched to a gene. The germline V gene has CDR1 VENAVY and CDR2 YDSYNSRV. The DNA of the CDR3 is TGTGCCACCTGGCCTAGGGGCCGGGTGGGGTGGTGGTTCAAGATATTT. Translating gives CATWPRGRVGWWFKIF.

The genes are TRGV4 and TRGJ1 or TRGJ2. The length of the CDR3 is 11 residues. Per the germline V gene, CDR1 is EGSTGY and CDR2 is YDSYTSSV. With 6 bases clipped from V and 7 bases from J, the junction kept 6 bases outside the gene matches. In nucleotides, the CDR3 is TGTGCCACCTGGAGGGGGTATAAGAAACTCTTT. It translates to CATWRGYKKLF.

The genes are TRGV4 and TRGJ1 or TRGJ2. The CDR3 is 15 amino acids. From germline, CDR1 is EGSTGY and CDR2 YDSYTSSV. The trim removed 9 bases at V and 2 bases at J, leaving 16 bases unmatched. The CDR3 sequence is CATLGWPSYYYKKLF. Written as DNA, the CDR3 is TGTGCCACCCTGGGATGGCCCTCCTATTATTATAAGAAACTCTTT.

As for this clone: Since a much larger clone is just one base distant, this may be a read error. This sample includes further DNA sequences coding for the same CDR3. CDR3 sequence (DNA): TGTGCCACCTGGGACGCTTATTATTATAAGAAACTCTTC. It specifies CATWDAYYYKKLF. The chain uses TRGV2 and TRGJ1 or TRGJ2. CDR1 EGSNGY and CDR2 YDSYNSKV come from the germline V gene. The CDR3 length is 13 residues.

The V call is TRGV5, the J call TRGJ1 or TRGJ2. The J segment lost 3 bases and the V segment lost 12 bases, leaving 17 bases of the junction unmatched. Germline V gene sequence: CDR1 VINAFY, CDR2 YDVSNSKD. The CDR3 consists of 14 residues. CDR3 in amino acids: CAHWAPTGYYKKLF. CDR3 DNA: TGTGCCCACTGGGCTCCGACGGGTTATTATAAGAAACTCTTT.

The table lists this clone with a few counts. This rearrangement joins TRGV8 to TRGJ1 or TRGJ2. The length of the CDR3 is 12 residues. Germline V gene lookup returns CDR1 VENAVY and CDR2 YDSYNSRV. The CDR3 DNA reads as TGTGCACCTGGGGCGAATTATTATAAGAAACTCTTT. Its protein product is CAPGANYYKKLF.

A remark on this clone: TCRdb records a much larger clone's protein for this DNA, with a difference at residue 15 that likely arises from a read error; the protein given is the translation of the DNA. In DNA form, the CDR3 reads TGTGCTGCGTGGGATTTCGTGGAAGTCACTGGTTGGTTCAAGACATTT. Translation: CAAWDFVEVTGWFKTF. The chain is built from TRGV10 and TRGJP1. TRGV10 is classed as an ORF, of uncertain function. The CDR3 has 16 residues.

The chain carries TRGV10 and TRGJ1 or TRGJ2. TRGV10 is an ORF for which the function is uncertain. V lost 8 bases and J lost 12; bases outside the gene matches: 11. The CDR3 has 11 amino acids. CDR3 region: CAAWDWVGKLF. In nucleotides, the CDR3 is TGTGCTGCGTGGGATTGGGTGGGGAAACTCTTT.

This clone is classed as large (0.1 to 1%). The genes are TRGV3 and TRGJ1 or TRGJ2. Looked up from germline, CDR1 is VTNTFY and CDR2 is YDVSTARD (reference sequence). The ends lost 0 bases at V and 0 bases at J; junction bases unmatched: 2. The CDR3 is made up of 14 amino acids. CDR3 in DNA: TGTGCCACCTGGGACAGGACGAATTATTATAAGAAACTCTTT. This gives the protein CATWDRTNYYKKLF.

This chain joins TRGV5 and TRGJ1 or TRGJ2. Per germline, CDR1 VINAFY and CDR2 YDVSNSKD. This CDR3 is built from 15 residues. V shed 0 bases, J shed 13 bases, and the junction held 18 bases outside the gene matches. The CDR3 bases are TGTGCCACCTGGGACAGGCCTCTGATTAAAGGAAGAAAACTCTTT. Protein sequence: CATWDRPLIKGRKLF.

The chain carries TRGV10 and TRGJP1. TRGV10 carries the ORF label, with uncertain function. V trimming: 8 bases; J trimming: 0 bases; junction bases outside the gene matches: 13. This CDR3 has 17 amino acids. The CDR3 protein is CAAWDYRGYTTGWFKIF. In nucleotides, the CDR3 is TGTGCTGCGTGGGATTATCGCGGTTATACCACTGGTTGGTTCAAGATATTT.

This clone was seen more than once but under ten times. This sequence joins TRGV2 and TRGJP1. V lost 1 base to trimming and J lost 4 bases; unmatched junction nucleotides: 0. Germline V gene sequence: CDR1 EGSNGY, CDR2 YDSYNSKV. This CDR3 region has 13 residues. The DNA for the CDR3 is TGTGCCACCTGGGACGGCACTGGTTGGTTCAAGATATTT. Translating gives CATWDGTGWFKIF.

This clone has a handful of counts. V gene TRGV2 combines with J gene TRGJ1 or TRGJ2. In germline, CDR1 is EGSNGY, CDR2 YDSYNSKV. Trimming cost V 5 bases and J 11 bases; bases outside gene matches: 15. The CDR3 covers 13 residues. The CDR3 is CATWGRARVEKLF. CDR3 coding DNA: TGTGCCACCTGGGGACGGGCAAGGGTCGAGAAACTCTTT.

This clone is large (0.1 to 1%) by share. CDR3 residues: CAAWDSTYYKKLF. Here the CDR3 DNA reads TGTGCTGCGTGGGATTCGACGTATTATAAGAAACTCTTT. The chain has TRGV10 and TRGJ1 or TRGJ2. TRGV10 is known as an ORF, though its function is uncertain. CDR3 length: 13 amino acids. V lost 8 bases to trimming and J lost 4 bases; unmatched junction nucleotides: 9.

This clone was observed once. The V gene is TRGV4, the J gene TRGJ1 or TRGJ2. The germline V gene encodes CDR1 EGSTGY and CDR2 YDSYTSSV. The CDR3 loop spans 13 amino acids. The V and J ends lost 4 bases and 12 bases, in that order; junction bases with no gene match: 15. CDR3 loop: CATWEPPARGKLF. The CDR3 DNA sequence: TGTGCCACCTGGGAACCCCCCGCGAGGGGGAAACTCTTT.

This clone is deemed large. The rearrangement joins TRGV11 to TRGJ1 or TRGJ2. TRGV11 is identified as an open reading frame with a role that is uncertain. After removal of 2 bases from V and 2 bases from J, the junction contained 3 bases not matched to a gene. The CDR3 runs to 14 residues. The CDR3 DNA sequence: TGTGCCTGCTGGATTAGGCCTCATTATTATAAGAAACTCTTT. This encodes CACWIRPHYYKKLF.

This clone is labeled as large (0.1 to 1%). The chain is built from TRGV3 and TRGJ1 or TRGJ2. The V segment lost 6 bases and the J segment 11 bases; nucleotides outside the gene matches: 10. Germline CDR1 is VTNTFY and CDR2 is YDVSTARD (reference sequence). The CDR3 is 11 amino acids. The CDR3 coding sequence is TGTGCCACCTGGCAGACGGGGGAGAAACTCTTT. Translation gives CATWQTGEKLF.

This clone is classed as large. The sample has other DNA sequences that encode this CDR3 too. The chain is built from TRGV4 and TRGJ1 or TRGJ2. Germline assignment: CDR1 EGSTGY and CDR2 YDSYTSSV. Trimming at V came to 3 bases and at J to 6 bases, leaving 5 bases not matched to a gene. This CDR3 spans 12 amino acids. The CDR3 protein is CATWDISYKKLF. The CDR3 DNA follows: TGTGCCACCTGGGATATTTCTTATAAGAAACTCTTT.

The CDR3 DNA reads as TGTGCCACCTGGGACGGTAAGGGTGGGGGGGGGAGATTGGATTGGATCAAGACGTTT. Its translation: CATWDGKGGGGRLDWIKTF. This chain joins TRGV2 and TRGJP2. CDR3 length: 19 amino acids. V dropped 1 base and J dropped 8; count of bases not matched to a gene: 22. Germline V gene data show CDR1 as EGSNGY and CDR2 as YDSYNSKV.

The chain carries TRGV9 and TRGJ1 or TRGJ2. CDR1 is GITISATS and CDR2 is ISYDGTV in the germline V gene (reference sequence). With V trimmed by 2 bases and J by 10 bases, 8 bases remained unmatched. The CDR3 consists of 12 residues. CDR3 coding DNA: TGTGCCTTGTGGGAGGCGTTTGACAAGAAACTCTTT. Its translation: CALWEAFDKKLF.

The V gene is TRGV8, the J gene TRGJP2. CDR3 length equals 19 residues. V gave up 4 bases and J gave up 6 bases; unmatched junction bases: 23. Germline CDR1 VENAVY, CDR2 YDSYNSRV. DNA of the CDR3: TGTGCCACCTGGGAAAATGGGGCTGTAGTGGGGTTAGGTGATTGGATCAAGACGTTT. It codes for CATWENGAVVGLGDWIKTF.